This T cell receptor beta chain was identified in a study of beta chain features in type 1 diabetes. Points from the study as a whole: Fewer insertions but more deletions were seen at VDJ junctions in type 1 diabetes patients. Type 1 diabetes patients showed a moderate but significant shortening of TCRB CDR3s in all four CD4+ subsets. When cDNA is sequenced, cells with high TCR expression could be over-represented.

On this clone: The antigen remains unidentified.

The investigators reverse transcribed all of the isolated RNA, so they sequenced expressed TCRB transcripts. Read counts averaged around 3.6 million for samples of naive, central memory and regulatory T cells. Generated by immunoSEQ multiplex PCR, the TCRdb table keeps only in-frame clones and is missing some. This table has some 660,000 clones, over 12% appearing once. The CDR3 has 16 amino acids. Germline V gene data show CDR1 as SGHTA and CDR2 as FQGNSA. The junction had 5 bases not matched to a gene; V was cut back by 0 bases and J by 3 bases. The origin of this receptor is a man between 18 and 29 years old with type 1 diabetes. The sequenced sample consisted of naive CD4+ T cells from blood. The chain joins TRBV7-2 to TRBJ2-7; 10 bases match TRBD2. CDR3 protein: CASSLARTSGLYEQYF. Written as DNA, the CDR3 is TGTGCCAGCAGCTTAGCGCGGACTAGCGGCCTCTACGAGCAGTACTTC.